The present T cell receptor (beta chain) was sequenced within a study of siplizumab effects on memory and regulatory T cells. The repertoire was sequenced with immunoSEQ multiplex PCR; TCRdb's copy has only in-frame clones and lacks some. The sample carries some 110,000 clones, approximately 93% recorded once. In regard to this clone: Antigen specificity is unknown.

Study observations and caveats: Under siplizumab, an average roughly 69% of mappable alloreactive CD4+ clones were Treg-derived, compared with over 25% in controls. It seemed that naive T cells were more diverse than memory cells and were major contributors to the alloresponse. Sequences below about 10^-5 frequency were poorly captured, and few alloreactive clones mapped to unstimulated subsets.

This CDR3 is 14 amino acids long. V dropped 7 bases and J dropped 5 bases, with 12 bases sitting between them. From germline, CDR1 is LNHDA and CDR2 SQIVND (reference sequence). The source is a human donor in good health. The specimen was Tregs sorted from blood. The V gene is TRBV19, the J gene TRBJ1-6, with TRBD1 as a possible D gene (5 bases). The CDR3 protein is CASTTVTNNSPLHF. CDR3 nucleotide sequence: TGTGCCAGTACGACAGTAACTAATAATTCACCCCTCCACTTT.